A selection of T cell receptor beta chains follows, all from one sample in a study of cytomegalovirus exposure and HLA in healthy donors. Using immunoSEQ multiplex PCR, the repertoire was profiled, and TCRdb retains in-frame clones only, with some absent. The table lists about 220,000 clones, approximately 80% of them singletons. Sequenced material: PBMCs. These receptors all come from a woman aged 25 to 39 in good health and CMV-seropositive. CDR3s include the opening cysteine and the closing phenylalanine or tryptophan. D genes are given only for firm matches. The size of a clone is reported for some rows only, either as once, few or many, or as a class for expanded clones.

D	V	J	size	DNA	CDR3
NA	TRBV5-4	TRBJ2-1	NA	TGTGCCAGCAGCTTGGGGGCCTCCGGGGACTCCTACAATGAGCAGTTCTTC	CASSLGASGDSYNEQFF
NA	TRBV20-1	TRBJ1-2	NA	TGCAGTGCTAGAAGGGATGGCGGCTACACCTTC	CSARRDGGYTF
TRBD1	TRBV6-1	TRBJ2-5	few	TGTGCCAGCAGTGAATTAATGGGGACAGGGGAAGAGACCCAGTACTTC	CASSELMGTGEETQYF
TRBD2	TRBV9	TRBJ2-4	few	TGTGCCAGCAGCGTAGCGGGCGGGGGAAACATTCAGTACTTC	CASSVAGGGNIQYF
NA	TRBV18	TRBJ1-1	NA	TGTGCCAGCTCACGCACTCTCCCAATGAACACTGAAGCTTTCTTT	CASSRTLPMNTEAFF
NA	TRBV7-8	TRBJ1-5	NA	TGTGCCAGCAGCCGAGGACGAGTAAGCAATCAGCCCCAGCATTTT	CASSRGRVSNQPQHF
NA	TRBV10-1	TRBJ2-7	once	TGCGCCAGCAGTGAGAATGTAGCTTACGAGCAGTACTTC	CASSENVAYEQYF
NA	TRBV5-5	TRBJ1-4	NA	TGTGCCAGCAGCTTGGTCTGGGGAGGTGAAAAACTGTTTTTT	CASSLVWGGEKLFF
NA	TRBV7-9	TRBJ1-5	NA	TGTGCCAGCAGCCCGGCAGCGTATCAGCCCCAGCATTTT	CASSPAAYQPQHF
NA	TRBV10-1	TRBJ2-5	NA	TGCGCCAGCAGTCCCGGGGGTAGGGAGACCCAGTACTTC	CASSPGGRETQYF
NA	TRBV29-1	TRBJ1-1	NA	TGCAGCGTCGATCAACCAGTCGAGGACACTGAAGCTTTCTTT	CSVDQPVEDTEAFF
TRBD1	TRBV4-3	TRBJ2-7	NA	TGCGCCAGCAGCCCGGGACAGGGTACGCCCTACGAGCAGTACTTC	CASSPGQGTPYEQYF
NA	TRBV27	TRBJ2-2	NA	TGTGCCAGCAAAAGGTGGACCGGGGAGCTGTTTTTT	CASKRWTGELFF
NA	TRBV5-1	TRBJ2-7	NA	TGCGCCAGCAGCTTGTTAGGTCGAGGCCGGAGCTCCTACGAGCAGTACTTC	CASSLLGRGRSSYEQYF
NA	TRBV4-1	TRBJ1-2	NA	TGCGCCAGCAGCCACTTTTCCCTCTTCAACTATGGCTACACCTTC	CASSHFSLFNYGYTF
NA	TRBV4-2	TRBJ1-5	once	TGTGCCAGCAGCCAAGGGACCCTGGGACAGCCCCAGCATTTT	CASSQGTLGQPQHF
NA	TRBV7-8	TRBJ2-7	NA	TGTGCCAGCAGCCCTGGCCTAGGGCAGTACTTC	CASSPGLGQYF
NA	TRBV18	TRBJ2-1	once	TGTGCCAGCTCACCCTCCGAAGCGGACCTCTCCTACAATGAGCAGTTCTTC	CASSPSEADLSYNEQFF
TRBD1	TRBV5-1	TRBJ1-3	NA	TGCGCCAGCAGCTTGGCGGGGACAGGGCTAGGAAACACCATATATTTT	CASSLAGTGLGNTIYF
NA	TRBV28	TRBJ1-1	NA	TGTGCCAGCAGTTTCGTGGACAAGAACACTGAAGCTTTCTTT	CASSFVDKNTEAFF
NA	TRBV19	TRBJ1-5	once	TGTGCCAGTGGCGGACTCCGGCAGGGCAATCAGCCCCAGCATTTT	CASGGLRQGNQPQHF
TRBD1	TRBV29-1	TRBJ2-1	NA	TGCAGCGCCGGACAGGGGACTTTCTACAATGAGCAGTTCTTC	CSAGQGTFYNEQFF
NA	TRBV6-6	TRBJ2-7	NA	TGTGCCAGCAGCCAACAGGGCCACGAGCAGTACTTC	CASSQQGHEQYF
NA	TRBV30	TRBJ2-1	NA	TGTGCCTGGGCCCGGACTCCCGGTTTTGTCGATGAGCAGTTCTTC	CAWARTPGFVDEQFF
NA	TRBV7-2	TRBJ2-3	NA	TGTGCCAGCAGCTCCAGGGGGGGCAAAGACACGCAGTATTTT	CASSSRGGKDTQYF
NA	TRBV9	TRBJ1-1	NA	TGTGCCAGCAGCGTCCAGGGAAACACTGAAGCTTTCTTT	CASSVQGNTEAFF
NA	TRBV6-4	TRBJ2-7	NA	TGTGCCAGCAGCGGACGGTACGAGCAGTACTTC	CASSGRYEQYF
TRBD1	TRBV6-5	TRBJ2-5	NA	TGTGCCAGCAGGATGACAGGGGCTCCGGAGACCCAGTACTTC	CASRMTGAPETQYF
NA	TRBV10-1	TRBJ1-2	few	TGCGCCAGCAGGGAGGACCCCAGAGACTATGGCTACACCTTC	CASREDPRDYGYTF
TRBD2	TRBV30	TRBJ2-7	NA	TGTGCCTGGAGTGTACTAGCGGGAGCAGGAGAGCAGTACTTC	CAWSVLAGAGEQYF
NA	TRBV10-1	TRBJ2-7	NA	TGCGCCAGCAGTGCGGGGATACTATACGAGCAGTACTTC	CASSAGILYEQYF
NA	TRBV6-5	TRBJ2-7	NA	TGTGCCAGCAGTTACGTCCAGGGCGAGAACTACGAGCAGTACTTC	CASSYVQGENYEQYF
NA	TRBV19	TRBJ2-3	NA	TGTGCCAGTAGTATGCCTGGGTTGGGAGATACGCAGTATTTT	CASSMPGLGDTQYF
NA	TRBV6-5	TRBJ1-5	NA	TGTGCCAGCAGTCAGGGTGGACAGCCCCAGCATTTT	CASSQGGQPQHF
NA	TRBV13	TRBJ1-5	NA	TGTGCCAGCAGCTTAGGCCTCCAGCCCCAGCATTTT	CASSLGLQPQHF
NA	TRBV6-4	TRBJ2-1	NA	TGTGCCAGCAGTGAGGGGGCCTACAATGAGCAGTTCTTC	CASSEGAYNEQFF
TRBD1	TRBV28	TRBJ2-5	once	TGTGCCAGCAGTTTTGCAGGGGGTATTAATGAGACCCAGTACTTC	CASSFAGGINETQYF
NA	TRBV4-1	TRBJ1-5	once	TGCGCCAGCAGTGAAGAGGGGGGCCAGCCCCAGCATTTT	CASSEEGGQPQHF
NA	TRBV2	TRBJ1-3	NA	TGTGCCAGCGTATCTGGAAACACCATATATTTT	CASVSGNTIYF
NA	TRBV30	TRBJ2-2	few	TGTGCCTGGAGTGTAAAGGGAACCGGGGAGCTGTTTTTT	CAWSVKGTGELFF
NA	TRBV30	TRBJ1-2	NA	TGTGCCTGGAGTGGTCCAGGATCTGGCTACACCTTC	CAWSGPGSGYTF
NA	TRBV20-1	TRBJ1-2	NA	TGCAGTGCTAGCGGGGAAGGCTACACCTTC	CSASGEGYTF
NA	TRBV4-1	TRBJ2-1	few	TGCGCCAGCAGCCATCTTACGGGAGTCGGACACAATGAGCAGTTCTTC	CASSHLTGVGHNEQFF
TRBD1	TRBV28	TRBJ2-7	NA	TGTGCCAGCAGTTCGTCCCTTAAGGGACAGGGGGACTACGAGCAGTACTTC	CASSSSLKGQGDYEQYF
NA	TRBV7-9	TRBJ1-5	NA	TGTGCCAGCAGCGAGGACGTATCCCAGCCCCAGCATTTT	CASSEDVSQPQHF
NA	TRBV30	TRBJ2-7	NA	TGTGCCTGGAGCTCCTACGAGCAGTACTTC	CAWSSYEQYF
NA	TRBV11-2	TRBJ2-7	NA	TGTGCCAGCAGCTTAGTAGGACAGAGTACCTACGAGCAGTACTTC	CASSLVGQSTYEQYF
TRBD1	TRBV27	TRBJ1-1	NA	TGTGCCAGCATCGGAGGGGGCTCTGAAGCTTTCTTT	CASIGGGSEAFF
NA	TRBV30	TRBJ1-3	NA	TGTGCCTGGAGTGTATGGGGCAGCCTGAGCTCTGGAAACACCATATATTTT	CAWSVWGSLSSGNTIYF
NA	TRBV10-1	TRBJ2-7	NA	TGCGCCAGCAGCAGGGACCGTTCCTACGAGCAGTACTTC	CASSRDRSYEQYF
NA	TRBV7-3	TRBJ2-1	NA	TGTGCCAGCAGCTTAGACTACTACAATGAGCAGTTCTTC	CASSLDYYNEQFF
NA	TRBV7-9	TRBJ2-7	NA	TGTGCCAGCAGCTCCCAGGGGTCTCCGTACGAGCAGTACTTC	CASSSQGSPYEQYF
TRBD1	TRBV27	TRBJ1-1	NA	TGTGCCAGCAGGACAGGGGGAAACACTGAAGCTTTCTTT	CASRTGGNTEAFF
TRBD2	TRBV28	TRBJ2-1	NA	TGTGCCAGCATCGCTTTAGCGGGAGGGCCCCAGTTCTTC	CASIALAGGPQFF
NA	TRBV5-6	TRBJ1-2	NA	TGTGCCAGCAGCCCGGACGTACAATATGGCTACACCTTC	CASSPDVQYGYTF
TRBD2	TRBV2	TRBJ2-3	NA	TGTGCCAGCAGTGCTAGCGGGAGTGCCGTAAATACGCAGTATTTT	CASSASGSAVNTQYF